This T cell receptor beta chain was identified during a study of shared clonotypes between healthy human individuals. Trimming at V came to 6 bases and at J to 5 bases, leaving 3 bases not matched to a gene. CDR1 and CDR2 from the germline V gene are MDHEN and SYDVKM. The CDR3 length is 13 residues. The test was conducted at deep level. The protocol was immunoSEQ multiplex PCR, while the TCRdb copy is restricted to in-frame clones and leaves out a portion. The repertoire holds about 470,000 clones, with about 76% as singletons. The healthy adult donors were HIV-negative and reported no recent acute infections or vaccinations. Only Caucasian adults living in Nashville, Tennessee served as donors. As for this clone: The antigen is not known.

Findings of the study overall: Only blood samples were collected, and tissue repertoires likely differ.

The sample taken for sequencing was PBMCs. This TCR was sampled from a woman in her thirties or forties in good health. Some clones in this sample may be carry-over from other donors' samples. The chain joins TRBV28 to TRBJ1-5; 8 positions match TRBD1. The CDR3 is CASRGQAHQPQHF. The CDR3 coding sequence is TGTGCCAGCAGGGGACAGGCGCATCAGCCCCAGCATTTT. Full variable domain (remainder filled in from reference TRBV28 and TRBJ1-5): DVKVTQSSRYLVKRTGEKVFLECVQDMDHENMFWYRQDPGLGLRLIYFSYDVKMKEKGDIPEGYSVSREKKERFSLILESASTNQTSMYLCASRGQAHQPQHFGDGTRLSIL.